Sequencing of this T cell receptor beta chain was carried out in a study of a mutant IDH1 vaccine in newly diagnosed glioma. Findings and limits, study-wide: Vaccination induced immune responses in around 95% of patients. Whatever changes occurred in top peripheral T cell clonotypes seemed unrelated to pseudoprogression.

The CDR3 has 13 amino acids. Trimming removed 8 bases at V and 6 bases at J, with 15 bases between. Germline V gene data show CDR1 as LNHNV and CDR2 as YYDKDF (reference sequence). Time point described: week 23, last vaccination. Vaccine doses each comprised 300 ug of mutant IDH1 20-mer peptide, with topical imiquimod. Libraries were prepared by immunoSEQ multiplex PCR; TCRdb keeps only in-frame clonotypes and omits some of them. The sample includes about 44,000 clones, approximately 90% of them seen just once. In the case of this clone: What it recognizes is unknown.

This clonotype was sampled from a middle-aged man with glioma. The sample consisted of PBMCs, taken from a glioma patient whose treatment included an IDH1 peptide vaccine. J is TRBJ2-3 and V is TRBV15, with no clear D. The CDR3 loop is CATSSRIGDTQYF. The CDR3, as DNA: TGTGCCACCTCCTCGAGGATCGGGGATACGCAGTATTTT.